These 21 T cell receptor beta chains share one sample of origin, sequenced in a study of somatic mutations in cytotoxic T cells in rheumatoid arthritis. The assay was immunoSEQ multiplex PCR, and TCRdb's table has in-frame clones only and misses some. The table lists about 33,000 clones, roughly 80% of them singletons. Sequencing was performed on CD8+ T cells sorted from blood. These receptors all come from a man between 35 and 55 years old in good health.

This clone was counted a single time. The chain recombines TRBV4-3 with TRBJ2-3, with 9 bases that match TRBD2. The CDR3 length is 15 residues. Germline CDR1 reads LGHNA; CDR2 reads YSLEER. The V and J ends lost 2 bases and 4 bases, in that order; junction bases with no gene match: 4. The CDR3, as DNA: TGCGCCAGCAGCCAACCGACTAGCGGCGCAGATACGCAGTATTTT. Translating it yields CASSQPTSGADTQYF.

The chain has TRBV30 and TRBJ2-2, with D unclear. This CDR3 has 10 amino acids. The V gene's germline CDR1 is GTSNPN and CDR2 SVGIG (reference sequence). V was pared by 8 bases and J by 6 bases, with 7 bases between. The chain's CDR3 is CAGYAGELFF. The CDR3 DNA follows: TGTGCCGGATACGCCGGGGAGCTGTTTTTT.

The chain combines TRBV7-9 with TRBJ1-1; 7 bases are a match to TRBD1. The trim removed 4 bases at V and 0 bases at J, leaving 8 bases unmatched. There are 16 residues in the CDR3. CDR1 is SEHNR and CDR2 is FQNEAQ in the germline V gene (reference sequence). CDR3 nucleotide sequence: TGTGCCAGCAGCTCCTGGCGGACAGGCTTGAACACTGAAGCTTTCTTT. Amino acids: CASSSWRTGLNTEAFF.

The gene calls are TRBV29-1 and TRBJ2-3, with D tentatively TRBD1 (8 bases). Germline CDR1 SQVTM, CDR2 ANQGSEA. This CDR3 has 16 amino acids. The V end lost 7 bases, the J end lost 0 bases, and 20 bases lay between the germline ends. As DNA, the CDR3 is TGCAGCGCTCCGCCGGGGGGACAGGACAGCACAGATACGCAGTATTTT. Protein: CSAPPGGQDSTDTQYF.

CDR3 nucleotide sequence: TGTGCCAGCAGCCCACGGGGGATGGTAAGGGAGAACACTGAAGCTTTCTTT. The encoded protein is CASSPRGMVRENTEAFF. This rearrangement joins TRBV28 to TRBJ1-1; perhaps TRBD1 as D (5 bases). The CDR3 is 17 residues long. V lost 6 bases, J lost 1 base, and 21 bases lay in between. Per the germline V gene, CDR1 is MDHEN and CDR2 is SYDVKM.

As for this clone: The junction departs from the called germline gene at one end, perhaps through a read error. Distinct nucleotide sequences in the sample also encode this CDR3. The chain employs TRBV9 and TRBJ2-7; TRBD1 agrees at 7 bases. The germline V gene has CDR1 SGDLS and CDR2 YYNGEE. CDR3 length equals 14 residues. The DNA of the CDR3 is TGTGCTAGCAGCGGCCGGGACAGTGGGCCCGAGCAGTACTTC. Protein: CASSGRDSGPEQYF.

This chain links TRBV11-3 with TRBJ2-7, with 7 bases fitting TRBD1. Germline values: CDR1 SGHNT, CDR2 YENEEA. Trimming took 5 bases from V and 6 from J; bases not matched to a gene: 13. This CDR3 has 15 amino acids. The CDR3, as DNA: TGTGCCAGCAGCACCCAAAATGACAGGGCGGGCGAGCAGTACTTC. Its protein is CASSTQNDRAGEQYF.

This chain joins TRBV25-1 and TRBJ2-1; TRBD2 is a possible D gene (6 bases). This CDR3 is 15 amino acids long. The germline V gene has CDR1 MGHDK and CDR2 SYGVNS. The V end was cut by 5 bases, the J end by 8 bases, with 19 bases between. The CDR3 region has the DNA TGTGCCAGCAGTCAGACTAGTACGATGAACGATGAGCAGTTCTTC. This sequence encodes CASSQTSTMNDEQFF.

The V gene is TRBV19, the J gene TRBJ1-2; D gene ambiguous. The CDR3 covers 13 residues. The V gene's germline CDR1 is LNHDA and CDR2 SQIVND (reference sequence). V lost 3 bases and J 4 bases, leaving 9 bases between the germline ends. DNA of the CDR3: TGTGCCAGTAGTATTGGAGAAGTCTATGGCTACACCTTC. Amino acid sequence: CASSIGEVYGYTF.

The chain couples TRBV4-1 to TRBJ2-7; D not resolved. The CDR3 spans 14 residues. Trimming removed 4 bases at V and 0 bases at J, with 10 bases between. The V gene's germline CDR1 is MGHRA and CDR2 YSYEKL. The CDR3 bases are TGCGCCAGCAGCCTTATAGGTAGCTCCTACGAGCAGTACTTC. It translates to CASSLIGSSYEQYF.

The chain is built from TRBV7-8 and TRBJ2-2, with 7 bases matching TRBD2. CDR1 and CDR2 from the germline V gene are SGHVS and FQNEAQ. The CDR3 sequence is 15 residues long. Trimming at V came to 1 base and at J to 3 bases, leaving 2 bases not matched to a gene. In nucleotides, the CDR3 is TGTGCCAGCAGCTTAGGAGCGGGGTACACCGGGGAGCTGTTTTTT. Its translation is CASSLGAGYTGELFF.

The chain employs TRBV11-2 and TRBJ1-5; D is undetermined. Germline lookup yields CDR1 SGHAT and CDR2 FQNNGV. With 2 bases removed from V and 7 bases from J, the gap between germline ends came to 9 bases. CDR3 length: 13 amino acids. CDR3 nucleotides: TGTGCCAGCAGCTTATATATCGGCCAGCCCCAGCATTTT. This encodes CASSLYIGQPQHF. Full variable domain (missing parts from reference TRBV11-2 and TRBJ1-5): EAGVAQSPRYKIIEKRQSVAFWCNPISGHATLYWYQQILGQGPKLLIQFQNNGVVDDSQLPKDRFSAERLKGVDSTLKIQPAKLEDSAVYLCASSLYIGQPQHFGDGTRLSIL.

V usage is TRBV6-6 and J usage is TRBJ1-2; 7 bases fit TRBD1. V shed 0 bases, J shed 4 bases, and the junction held 8 bases outside the gene matches. In germline, CDR1 is MNHNY, CDR2 SVGAGI (reference sequence). The CDR3 contains 16 residues. The CDR3 nucleotides are TGTGCCAGCAGTTACTCACCGACAGGGACCATCTATGGCTACACCTTC. Its translation: CASSYSPTGTIYGYTF.

The chain uses TRBV29-1 and TRBJ2-1, with D possibly being TRBD1 (6 bases). The germline gives CDR1 SQVTM, CDR2 ANQGSEA. The CDR3 loop spans 14 amino acids. V was pared by 5 bases and J by 5 bases, with 16 bases between. CDR3 protein: CSVLQGDGNNEQFF. Here the CDR3 DNA reads TGCAGCGTTTTACAGGGAGATGGTAACAATGAGCAGTTCTTC.

The chain employs TRBV7-9 and TRBJ2-7; D possibly corresponds to TRBD2 (6 bases). V was shortened by 4 bases and J by 5 bases, with 12 bases between the two germline ends. CDR3 length equals 13 residues. Looked up from germline, CDR1 is SEHNR and CDR2 is FQNEAQ (reference sequence). The CDR3 region is CASSSRLVDEQYF. CDR3 sequence (DNA): TGTGCCAGCAGCTCCCGACTAGTCGACGAGCAGTACTTC.

This sequence joins TRBV9 and TRBJ2-5; tentative D call: TRBD2 (5 bases). Trimming left V 1 base short and J 3 bases short, with 7 bases between. The CDR3 covers 13 residues. The V gene's germline CDR1 is SGDLS and CDR2 YYNGEE. The CDR3 nucleotides are TGTGCCAGCAGCGTAAAGGGAGAAGAGACCCAGTACTTC. Translation gives CASSVKGEETQYF.

This chain connects TRBV11-2 to TRBJ2-3; D not certain. The CDR3 consists of 15 residues. In germline, CDR1 is SGHAT, CDR2 FQNNGV. The V end was cut by 5 bases, the J end by 2 bases, with 14 bases between. The CDR3 loop is CASSPNWSYTDTQYF. CDR3 nucleotide sequence: TGTGCCAGCAGCCCTAACTGGTCCTACACAGATACGCAGTATTTT.

V usage is TRBV6-4 and J usage is TRBJ2-3; D call uncertain. The length of the CDR3 is 15 residues. V dropped 3 bases and J dropped 1 base, with 11 bases sitting between them. CDR1 is MRHNA, CDR2 SNTAGT, per germline. CDR3 amino acids: CASSEGFPRTDTQYF. DNA of the CDR3: TGTGCCAGCAGTGAGGGATTCCCGCGCACAGATACGCAGTATTTT.

The rearrangement uses TRBV28 and TRBJ2-3; 10 bases line up with TRBD2. The V gene end was trimmed by 7 bases and the J gene end by 2 bases; junction bases not matched to a gene: 15. The CDR3 sequence is 18 residues long. Germline loops: CDR1 MDHEN, CDR2 SYDVKM. This CDR3 is CASNIRSGRAAITDTQYF. The CDR3 bases are TGTGCCAGCAACATCAGGAGCGGGAGGGCGGCGATCACAGATACGCAGTATTTT.

The chain combines TRBV27 with TRBJ2-2; D unclear. The germline V gene encodes CDR1 MNHEY and CDR2 SMNVEV (reference sequence). Trimming cost V 6 bases and J 3 bases, with 11 bases left between them. This CDR3 contains 14 residues. As DNA, the CDR3 is TGTGCCAGCAGACCTAACATGGACACCGGGGAGCTGTTTTTT. It specifies CASRPNMDTGELFF.

The V gene is TRBV6-6, the J gene TRBJ2-5; 8 bases line up with TRBD2. The CDR3 sequence is 15 residues long. CDR1 is MNHNY, CDR2 SVGAGI, per germline (reference sequence). Trimming cost V 1 base and J 5 bases; bases outside gene matches: 6. The CDR3 reads CASSYYLAGDETQYF. The DNA of the CDR3 is TGTGCCAGCAGTTACTACCTAGCGGGCGATGAGACCCAGTACTTC.